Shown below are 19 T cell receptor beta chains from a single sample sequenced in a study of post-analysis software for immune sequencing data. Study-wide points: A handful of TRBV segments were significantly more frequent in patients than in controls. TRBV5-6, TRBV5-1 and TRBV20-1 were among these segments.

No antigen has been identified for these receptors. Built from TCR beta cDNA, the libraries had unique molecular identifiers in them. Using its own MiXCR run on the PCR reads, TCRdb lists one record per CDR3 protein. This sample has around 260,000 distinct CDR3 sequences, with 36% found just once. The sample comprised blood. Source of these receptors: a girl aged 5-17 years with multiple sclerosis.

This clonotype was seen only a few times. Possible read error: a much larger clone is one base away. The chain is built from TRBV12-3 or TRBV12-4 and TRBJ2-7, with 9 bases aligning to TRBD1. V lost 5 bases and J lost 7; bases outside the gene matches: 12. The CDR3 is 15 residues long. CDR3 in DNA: TGTGCCAGCAGTGCCACAGGGGGCGTATACAATGAGCAGTACTTC. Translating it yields CASSATGGVYNEQYF.

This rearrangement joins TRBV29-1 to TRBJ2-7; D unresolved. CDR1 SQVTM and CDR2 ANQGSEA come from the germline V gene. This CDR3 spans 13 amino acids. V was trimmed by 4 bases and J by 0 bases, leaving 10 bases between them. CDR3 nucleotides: TGCAGCGTTGCGACATCGGCCTCCTACGAGCAGTACTTC. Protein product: CSVATSASYEQYF.

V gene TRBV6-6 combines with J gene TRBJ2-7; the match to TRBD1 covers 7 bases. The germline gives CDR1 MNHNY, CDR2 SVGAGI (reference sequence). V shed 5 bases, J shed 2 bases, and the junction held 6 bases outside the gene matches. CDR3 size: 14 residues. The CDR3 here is CASSGQVSPYEQYF. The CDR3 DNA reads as TGTGCCAGCAGTGGACAGGTGTCTCCCTACGAGCAGTACTTC.

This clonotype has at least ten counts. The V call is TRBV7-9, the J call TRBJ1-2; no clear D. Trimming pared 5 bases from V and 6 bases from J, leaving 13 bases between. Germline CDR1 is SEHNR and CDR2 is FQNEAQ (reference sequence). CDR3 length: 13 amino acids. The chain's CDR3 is CASSPIGRDGYTF. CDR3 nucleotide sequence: TGTGCCAGCAGCCCAATCGGACGAGATGGCTACACCTTC.

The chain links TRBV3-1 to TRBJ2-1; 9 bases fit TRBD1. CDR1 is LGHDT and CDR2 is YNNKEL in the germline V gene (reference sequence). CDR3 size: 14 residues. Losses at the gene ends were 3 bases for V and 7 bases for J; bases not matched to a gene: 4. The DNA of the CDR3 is TGTGCCAGCAGCCATGGGACAGGGACAAATGAGCAGTTCTTC. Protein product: CASSHGTGTNEQFF.

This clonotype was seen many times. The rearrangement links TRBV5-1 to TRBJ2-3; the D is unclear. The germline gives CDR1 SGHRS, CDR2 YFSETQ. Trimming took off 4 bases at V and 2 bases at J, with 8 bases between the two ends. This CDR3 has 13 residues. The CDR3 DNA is TGCGCCAGCAGCCCGGAGCCCACAGATACGCAGTATTTT. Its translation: CASSPEPTDTQYF.

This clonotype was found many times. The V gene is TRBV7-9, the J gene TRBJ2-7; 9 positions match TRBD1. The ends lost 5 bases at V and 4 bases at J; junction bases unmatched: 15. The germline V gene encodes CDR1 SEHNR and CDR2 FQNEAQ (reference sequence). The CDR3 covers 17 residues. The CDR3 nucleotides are TGTGCCAGCAGCCCGGACGCCGGGACAGGGAGGATTTACGAGCAGTACTTC. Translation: CASSPDAGTGRIYEQYF.

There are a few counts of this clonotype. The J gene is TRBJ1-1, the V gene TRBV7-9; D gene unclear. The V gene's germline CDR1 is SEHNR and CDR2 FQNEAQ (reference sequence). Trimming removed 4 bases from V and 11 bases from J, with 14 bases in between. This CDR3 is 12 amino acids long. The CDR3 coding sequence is TGTGCCAGCAGCTCGTCATTGGTGAAGGCTTTCTTT. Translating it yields CASSSSLVKAFF.

The chain's CDR3 is CTSSLGVGVKTGSNSPLHF. The CDR3 DNA follows: TGTACCAGCAGCTTAGGGGTCGGGGTCAAGACAGGGAGTAATTCACCCCTCCACTTT. The chain recombines TRBV7-2 with TRBJ1-6; 7 positions agree with TRBD1. Trimming removed 1 base from V and 6 bases from J; junction bases left unmatched: 15. This CDR3 spans 19 amino acids. The V gene's germline CDR1 is SGHTA and CDR2 FQGNSA.

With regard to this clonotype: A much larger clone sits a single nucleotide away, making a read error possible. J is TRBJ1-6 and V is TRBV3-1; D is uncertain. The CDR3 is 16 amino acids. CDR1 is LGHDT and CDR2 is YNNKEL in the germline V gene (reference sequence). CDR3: CASSQGTSSYNPPLHF. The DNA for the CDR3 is TGTGCCAGCAGCCAAGGAACAAGCTCCTATAATCCACCCCTCCACTTT.

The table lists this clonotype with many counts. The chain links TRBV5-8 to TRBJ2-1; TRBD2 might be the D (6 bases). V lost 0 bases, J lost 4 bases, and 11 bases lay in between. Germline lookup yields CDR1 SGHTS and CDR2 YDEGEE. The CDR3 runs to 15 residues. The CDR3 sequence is CASSLDRGRYNEQFF. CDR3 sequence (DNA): TGTGCCAGCAGCTTGGATCGGGGGAGGTACAATGAGCAGTTCTTC.

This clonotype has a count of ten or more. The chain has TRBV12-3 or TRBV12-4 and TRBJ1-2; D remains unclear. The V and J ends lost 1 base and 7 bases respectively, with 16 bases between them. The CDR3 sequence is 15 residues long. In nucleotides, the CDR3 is TGTGCCAGCAGTTTAGGCCCCCAGGCCGTAGGTGGCTACACCTTC. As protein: CASSLGPQAVGGYTF.

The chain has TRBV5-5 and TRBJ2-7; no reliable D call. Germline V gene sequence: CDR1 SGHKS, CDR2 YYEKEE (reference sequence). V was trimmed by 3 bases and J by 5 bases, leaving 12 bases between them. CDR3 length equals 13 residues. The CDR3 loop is CASSSPLTHEQYF. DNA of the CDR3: TGTGCCAGCAGCTCGCCCCTCACTCACGAGCAGTACTTC.

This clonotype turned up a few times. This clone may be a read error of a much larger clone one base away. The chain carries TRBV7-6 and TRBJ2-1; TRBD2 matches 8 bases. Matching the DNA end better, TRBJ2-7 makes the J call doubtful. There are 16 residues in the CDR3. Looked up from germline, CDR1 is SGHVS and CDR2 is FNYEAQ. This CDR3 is CASSLAAGGHPNEQYF. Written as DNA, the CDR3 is TGTGCCAGCAGCTTAGCGGCGGGGGGACACCCCAATGAGCAGTACTTC.

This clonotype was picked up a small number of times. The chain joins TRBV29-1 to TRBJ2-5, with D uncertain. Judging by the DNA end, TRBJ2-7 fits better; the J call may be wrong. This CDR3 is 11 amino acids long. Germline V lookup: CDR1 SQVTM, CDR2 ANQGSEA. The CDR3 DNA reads TGCAGCGCTGAGCTGGGGTACGAGCAGTACTTC. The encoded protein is CSAELGYEQYF.

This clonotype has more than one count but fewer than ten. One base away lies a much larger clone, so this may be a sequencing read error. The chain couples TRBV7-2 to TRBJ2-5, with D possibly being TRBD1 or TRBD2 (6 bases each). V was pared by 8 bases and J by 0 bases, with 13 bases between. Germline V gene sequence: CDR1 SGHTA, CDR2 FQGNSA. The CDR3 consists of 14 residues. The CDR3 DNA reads TGTGCCAGCGGCACGGGGGCGTACCAAGAGACCCAGTACTTC. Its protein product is CASGTGAYQETQYF. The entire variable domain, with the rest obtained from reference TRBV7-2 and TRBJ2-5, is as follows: GAGVSQSPSNKVTEKGKDVELRCDPISGHTALYWYRQSLGQGLEFLIYFQGNSAPDKSGLPSDRFSAERTGGSVSTLTIQRTQQEDSAVYLCASGTGAYQETQYFGPGTRLLVL.

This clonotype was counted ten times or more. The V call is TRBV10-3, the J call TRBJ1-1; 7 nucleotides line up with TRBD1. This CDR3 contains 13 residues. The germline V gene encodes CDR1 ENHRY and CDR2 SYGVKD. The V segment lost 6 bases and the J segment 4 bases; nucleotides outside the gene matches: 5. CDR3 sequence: CAIRDRETTEAFF. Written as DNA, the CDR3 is TGTGCCATCAGAGACAGGGAGACCACTGAAGCTTTCTTT.

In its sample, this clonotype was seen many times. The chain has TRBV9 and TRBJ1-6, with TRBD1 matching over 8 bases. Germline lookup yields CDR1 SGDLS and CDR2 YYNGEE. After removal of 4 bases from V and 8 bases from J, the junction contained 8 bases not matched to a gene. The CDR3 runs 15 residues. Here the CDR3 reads CASSNRQGQDSPLHF. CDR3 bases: TGTGCCAGCAGCAATCGACAGGGGCAGGATTCACCCCTCCACTTT.

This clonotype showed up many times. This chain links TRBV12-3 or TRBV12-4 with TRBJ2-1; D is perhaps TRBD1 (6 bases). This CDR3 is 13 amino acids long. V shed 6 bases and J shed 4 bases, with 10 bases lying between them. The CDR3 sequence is CASRYRVYNEQFF. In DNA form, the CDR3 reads TGTGCCAGCAGGTACAGGGTATACAATGAGCAGTTCTTC.